The next 27 T cell receptor beta chains were all read from a single sample in a study of shared T cell receptors in the human thymus. The table came from immunoSEQ multiplex PCR; TCRdb's copy has only in-frame clones and leaves some out. The sample gives hundreds of thousands of clones, approximately 80% of which show up once; about 0.013% is in the top ten. This sample also appeared in a second study, on human thymus T cells.

The sample comprised thymocytes. The source is a boy in the first two years of life with a congenital heart defect.

V usage is TRBV5-6 and J usage is TRBJ2-7; TRBD1 agrees at 9 bases. The V segment lost 4 bases and the J segment 2 bases; nucleotides outside the gene matches: 7. The CDR3 has 15 residues. Germline V gives CDR1 SGHDT, CDR2 YYEEEE. CDR3 amino acids: CASSPGTGTTYEQYF. DNA of the CDR3: TGTGCCAGCAGCCCTGGGACAGGGACTACCTACGAGCAGTACTTC.

The chain recombines TRBV27 with TRBJ2-3; D perhaps matches TRBD2 (6 bases). Germline V CDR1 and CDR2: MNHEY, SMNVEV (reference sequence). V lost 10 bases to trimming and J lost 0 bases, with 14 bases between them. The CDR3 covers 14 residues. The CDR3 sequence is CATSSETSTDTQYF. CDR3 coding DNA: TGTGCCACCTCTAGCGAAACTAGCACAGATACGCAGTATTTT.

The chain links TRBV5-1 to TRBJ1-3; D ambiguous. V shed 0 bases and J shed 4 bases, with 14 bases lying between them. CDR3 length equals 16 residues. CDR1 and CDR2 (germline): SGHRS, YFSETQ. The CDR3 DNA sequence: TGCGCCAGCAGCTTGGCCGGGTCCCTGCGGGGAAACACCATATATTTT. Translating gives CASSLAGSLRGNTIYF.

The rearrangement uses TRBV27 and TRBJ2-2; D gene ambiguous. Germline V lookup: CDR1 MNHEY, CDR2 SMNVEV (reference sequence). Trimming removed 6 bases from V and 2 bases from J, with 7 bases in between. CDR3 length equals 13 residues. The CDR3 is CASSAGNTGELFF. The CDR3 coding sequence is TGTGCCAGCAGCGCAGGCAACACCGGGGAGCTGTTTTTT.

The chain joins TRBV30 to TRBJ2-7; 13 nucleotides line up with TRBD2. Germline CDR1 reads GTSNPN; CDR2 reads SVGIG (reference sequence). J was trimmed by 2 bases and V by 3 bases; bases with no gene match: 4. The CDR3 runs 15 residues. The DNA of the CDR3 is TGTGCCTGGAGCCGAGGACTAGCGGGAGCCTACGAGCAGTACTTC. Protein: CAWSRGLAGAYEQYF.

This clone was recorded only once. CDR3 sequence: CSVDRDQETQYF. The CDR3 nucleotides read TGCAGCGTTGACAGGGACCAAGAGACCCAGTACTTC. This rearrangement joins TRBV29-1 to TRBJ2-5, with D maybe TRBD1 (5 bases). Trimming removed 3 bases at V and 0 bases at J, with 5 bases between. The germline gives CDR1 SQVTM, CDR2 ANQGSEA. The CDR3 is made up of 12 amino acids.

The V and J genes are TRBV9 and TRBJ2-7; D possibly corresponds to TRBD2 (6 bases). Germline values: CDR1 SGDLS, CDR2 YYNGEE. The CDR3 loop spans 15 amino acids. The germline V and J ends were trimmed by 1 base and 6 bases, with 17 bases remaining between them. The CDR3 spells CASSVRSGPPGEQYF. The CDR3, as DNA: TGTGCCAGCAGCGTACGAAGCGGGCCGCCCGGCGAGCAGTACTTC. Together with reference TRBV9 and TRBJ2-7, the CDR3 gives the full variable domain: DSGVTQTPKHLITATGQRVTLRCSPRSGDLSVYWYQQSLDQGLQFLIQYYNGEERAKGNILERFSAQQFPDLHSELNLSSLELGDSALYFCASSVRSGPPGEQYFGPGTRLTVT.

V is TRBV7-9 and J is TRBJ2-1; TRBD1 matches at 11 bases. CDR1 is SEHNR, CDR2 FQNEAQ, per germline (reference sequence). V was pared by 5 bases and J by 5 bases, with 8 bases of the junction left unmatched. CDR3 length: 16 residues. This chain's CDR3 is CASSRAPGQGDNEQFF. DNA for the CDR3: TGTGCCAGCAGCCGAGCCCCGGGACAGGGGGACAATGAGCAGTTCTTC. Using reference TRBV7-9 and TRBJ2-1 for the parts outside the CDR3, the full variable domain is DTGVSQNPRHKITKRGQNVTFRCDPISEHNRLYWYRQTLGQGPEFLTYFQNEAQLEKSRLLSDRFSAERPKGSFSTLEIQRTEQGDSAMYLCASSRAPGQGDNEQFFGPGTRLTVL.

This clone has just a few counts. The V gene is TRBV28, the J gene TRBJ2-4, with D perhaps TRBD2 (5 bases). Trimming took 7 bases from V and 7 from J, leaving 8 bases between them. Germline-derived CDR1 and CDR2 are MDHEN and SYDVKM. This CDR3 is 11 amino acids long. CDR3 sequence (DNA): TGTGCCAGCATGCGGAGGAACATTCAGTACTTC. Translation: CASMRRNIQYF.

This clone was seen only a few times. This rearrangement joins TRBV7-8 to TRBJ2-1; unclear D gene. There are 13 residues in the CDR3. Trimming removed 7 bases from V and 8 bases from J, with 15 bases in between. The V gene's germline CDR1 is SGHVS and CDR2 FQNEAQ. The DNA of the CDR3 is TGTGCCAGCACCCCCGACTTAGATGATGAGCAGTTCTTC. Translated, it gives CASTPDLDDEQFF.

The count of this clone is one. The genes are TRBV5-1 and TRBJ2-7; 10 bases are a match to TRBD1. V shed 1 base, J shed 0 bases, and the junction held 4 bases outside the gene matches. Germline lookup yields CDR1 SGHRS and CDR2 YFSETQ. The CDR3 is made up of 16 amino acids. CDR3 nucleotide sequence: TGCGCCAGCAGCTTGTTCCGGGACAGGGGCTCCTACGAGCAGTACTTC. Translated, it gives CASSLFRDRGSYEQYF.

DNA of the CDR3: TGTGCCATCCCACAGGTCCGGGAGACCCAGTACTTC. It yields the protein CAIPQVRETQYF. V and J are TRBV27 and TRBJ2-5; TRBD1 is a possible D gene (5 bases). From germline, CDR1 is MNHEY and CDR2 SMNVEV (reference sequence). V dropped 10 bases and J dropped 5 bases, with 14 bases sitting between them. The CDR3 spans 12 residues.

This clone turned up a few times. The V call is TRBV7-9, the J call TRBJ1-1, with D possibly TRBD1 on 6 matching bases. Germline V gene lookup returns CDR1 SEHNR and CDR2 FQNEAQ (reference sequence). Trimming shortened V by 5 bases and J by 2 bases, and 15 bases separated the two germline ends. The CDR3 has 15 amino acids. CDR3 sequence: CASSDSTGPNTEAFF. The CDR3 region has the DNA TGTGCCAGCAGCGATTCTACAGGGCCTAACACTGAAGCTTTCTTT.

The DNA for the CDR3 is TGTGCCAGCAGTATCGGGACTAGCGGGAGCCCATCCTACAATGAGCAGTTCTTC. Amino acids: CASSIGTSGSPSYNEQFF. The chain combines TRBV27 with TRBJ2-1; TRBD2 matches 14 bases. In germline, CDR1 is MNHEY, CDR2 SMNVEV (reference sequence). CDR3 length: 18 residues. After removal of 5 bases from V and 1 base from J, the junction contained 7 bases not matched to a gene.

The rearrangement joins TRBV5-6 to TRBJ2-2; TRBD2 matches 11 bases. With V trimmed by 4 bases and J by 2 bases, 7 bases remained unmatched. The CDR3 spans 17 residues. CDR1 and CDR2 (germline): SGHDT, YYEEEE. CDR3 sequence reads: CASSARLAGHNTGELFF. CDR3 nucleotides: TGTGCCAGCAGCGCGAGACTAGCGGGACATAACACCGGGGAGCTGTTTTTT.

The CDR3 protein is CASSLCGQGYTYEQYF. The CDR3 DNA reads as TGTGCCAGCAGTTTATGTGGACAGGGTTACACCTACGAGCAGTACTTC. The chain joins TRBV28 to TRBJ2-7; 8 bases fit TRBD1. CDR1 MDHEN and CDR2 SYDVKM come from the germline V gene. This CDR3 comprises 16 residues. V was clipped by 0 bases and J by 2 bases; unmatched bases: 6.

The chain couples TRBV27 to TRBJ2-7; 9 nucleotides match TRBD1. This CDR3 contains 17 residues. The V and J ends lost 2 bases and 0 bases, in that order; junction bases with no gene match: 8. Per germline, CDR1 MNHEY and CDR2 SMNVEV (reference sequence). CDR3 DNA sequence: TGTGCCAGCAGTTTAGGAGCCAACAGGGGGCACTCCTACGAGCAGTACTTC. This encodes CASSLGANRGHSYEQYF.

A single count supports this clone. The V and J genes are TRBV6-1 and TRBJ1-5; TRBD1 matches at 8 bases. J was trimmed by 8 bases and V by 0 bases; bases with no gene match: 6. In germline, CDR1 is MNHNS, CDR2 SASEGT. The CDR3 has 15 amino acids. The CDR3 region is CASSEAWTGIKPQHF. CDR3 bases: TGTGCCAGCAGTGAAGCATGGACAGGGATCAAGCCCCAGCATTTT.

The chain joins TRBV10-2 to TRBJ2-1, with D tentatively TRBD2 (7 bases). CDR3 length: 14 amino acids. The V and J ends lost 8 bases and 2 bases respectively, with 13 bases between them. Germline lookup yields CDR1 WSHSY and CDR2 SAAADI. Written as DNA, the CDR3 is TGCGCCAGCCGAGGGGGACTACCCTACAATGAGCAGTTCTTC. This sequence encodes CASRGGLPYNEQFF.

The rearrangement joins TRBV10-3 to TRBJ2-2; D may be TRBD1 (5 bases). Germline lookup yields CDR1 ENHRY and CDR2 SYGVKD. Between the trimmed V and J ends, which lost 2 bases and 6 bases, there was a span of 13 bases. The CDR3 loop spans 15 amino acids. The CDR3 coding sequence is TGTGCCATCAGTGAGGTGGATAGGGGTTCCGGGGAGCTGTTTTTT. Encoded protein: CAISEVDRGSGELFF.

This clone was counted between two and nine times. J is TRBJ2-7 and V is TRBV30, with D maybe TRBD1 (6 bases). Germline CDR1 GTSNPN, CDR2 SVGIG (reference sequence). V was trimmed by 2 bases and J by 2 bases, leaving 25 bases between them. The CDR3 has 18 amino acids. The CDR3 region has the DNA TGTGCCTGGAGTCCCATGCCCCCTCCTACAGGGCCGCCCTACGAGCAGTACTTC. Translating gives CAWSPMPPPTGPPYEQYF.

This rearrangement joins TRBV9 to TRBJ2-7; 10 bases line up with TRBD2. Germline loops: CDR1 SGDLS, CDR2 YYNGEE. CDR3 length: 18 residues. V trimming: 0 bases; J trimming: 2 bases; junction bases outside the gene matches: 11. The CDR3: CASSVEIRVSGRAYEQYF. CDR3 DNA sequence: TGTGCCAGCAGCGTAGAAATTAGAGTCAGCGGGAGGGCCTACGAGCAGTACTTC.

The rearrangement uses TRBV6-4 and TRBJ2-4; TRBD2 matches 9 bases. The CDR3 is 14 residues long. The V and J ends lost 6 bases and 12 bases, in that order; junction bases with no gene match: 12. Germline V CDR1 and CDR2: MRHNA, SNTAGT. CDR3 bases: TGTGCCAGCAGCCTCCCCGCTAGCGGGACGGGTCAGTACTTC. Protein: CASSLPASGTGQYF.

This chain uses TRBV6-1 with TRBJ1-4; possibly TRBD1 for D (5 bases). CDR1 and CDR2 from the germline V gene are MNHNS and SASEGT. The V end was cut by 8 bases, the J end by 11 bases, with 18 bases between. This CDR3 has 13 residues. CDR3 bases: TGTGCCAGCTATCACGGCGGGGAGGGGAAACTGTTTTTT. This sequence encodes CASYHGGEGKLFF.

This rearrangement joins TRBV7-6 to TRBJ1-2; maybe TRBD1 (5 bases). The CDR3 sequence is 14 residues long. The germline V gene has CDR1 SGHVS and CDR2 FNYEAQ. The ends were cut back, 1 base at V and 8 bases at J, with 14 bases in the middle. The CDR3 spells CASSLDWQGRGYTF. The CDR3 DNA sequence: TGTGCCAGCAGCTTAGACTGGCAGGGTCGGGGCTACACCTTC.

This clone was found a few times. The V call is TRBV7-9, the J call TRBJ2-1; perhaps TRBD1 as D (5 bases). The CDR3 is 15 amino acids. The V end was cut by 3 bases, the J end by 0 bases, with 9 bases between. CDR1 is SEHNR, CDR2 FQNEAQ, per germline (reference sequence). CDR3 coding DNA: TGTGCCAGCAGCTTCGGACATAACTCCTACAATGAGCAGTTCTTC. Its translation: CASSFGHNSYNEQFF. Combining the CDR3 with reference TRBV7-9 and TRBJ2-1 gives the whole variable domain DTGVSQNPRHKITKRGQNVTFRCDPISEHNRLYWYRQTLGQGPEFLTYFQNEAQLEKSRLLSDRFSAERPKGSFSTLEIQRTEQGDSAMYLCASSFGHNSYNEQFFGPGTRLTVL.

This rearrangement joins TRBV2 to TRBJ1-2; 9 bases agree with TRBD1. Per the germline V gene, CDR1 is SNHLY and CDR2 is FYNNEI. Trimming took 2 bases from V and 6 from J; bases not matched to a gene: 4. The CDR3 extends over 14 amino acids. The CDR3 loop reads CASSETGTGNGYTF. The CDR3 region has the DNA TGTGCCAGCAGTGAAACCGGGACAGGGAATGGCTACACCTTC.